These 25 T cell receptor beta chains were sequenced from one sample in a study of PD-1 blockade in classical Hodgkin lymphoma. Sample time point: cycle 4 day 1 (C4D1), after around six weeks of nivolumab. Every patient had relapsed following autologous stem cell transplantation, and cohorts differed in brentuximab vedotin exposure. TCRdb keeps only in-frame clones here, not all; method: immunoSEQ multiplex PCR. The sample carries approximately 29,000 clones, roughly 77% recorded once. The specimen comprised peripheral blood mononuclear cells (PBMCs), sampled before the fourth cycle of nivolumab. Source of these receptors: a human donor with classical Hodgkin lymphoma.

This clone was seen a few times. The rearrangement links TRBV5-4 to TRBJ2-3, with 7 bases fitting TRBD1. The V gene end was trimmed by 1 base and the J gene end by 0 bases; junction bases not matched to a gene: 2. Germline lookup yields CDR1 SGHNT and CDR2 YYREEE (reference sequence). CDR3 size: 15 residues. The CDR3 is CASSLRGPSTDTQYF. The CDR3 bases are TGTGCCAGCAGCTTGAGGGGGCCTAGCACAGATACGCAGTATTTT.

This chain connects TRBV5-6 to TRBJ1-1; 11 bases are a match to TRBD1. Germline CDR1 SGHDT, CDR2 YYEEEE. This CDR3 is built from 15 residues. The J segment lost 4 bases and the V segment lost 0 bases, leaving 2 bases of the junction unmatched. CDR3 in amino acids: CASSLGTGGGTEAFF. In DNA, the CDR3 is TGTGCCAGCAGCTTGGGGACAGGGGGCGGCACTGAAGCTTTCTTT.

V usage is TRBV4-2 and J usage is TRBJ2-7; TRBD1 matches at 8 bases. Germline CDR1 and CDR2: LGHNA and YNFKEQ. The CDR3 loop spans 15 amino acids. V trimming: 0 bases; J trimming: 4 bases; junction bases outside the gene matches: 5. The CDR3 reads CASSQDGDRTYEQYF. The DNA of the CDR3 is TGTGCCAGCAGCCAAGATGGGGACAGGACGTACGAGCAGTACTTC.

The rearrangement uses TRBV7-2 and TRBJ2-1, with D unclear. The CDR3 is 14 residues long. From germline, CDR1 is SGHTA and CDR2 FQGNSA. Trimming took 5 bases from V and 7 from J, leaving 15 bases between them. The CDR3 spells CASSEAGPLNEQFF. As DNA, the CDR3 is TGTGCCAGCAGCGAAGCCGGACCCCTAAATGAGCAGTTCTTC.

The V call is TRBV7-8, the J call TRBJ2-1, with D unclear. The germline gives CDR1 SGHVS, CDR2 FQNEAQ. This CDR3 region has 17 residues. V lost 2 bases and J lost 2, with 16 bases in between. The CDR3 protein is CASSLSRAPTTYNEQFF. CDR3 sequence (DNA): TGTGCCAGCAGCTTATCCCGGGCACCAACGACCTACAATGAGCAGTTCTTC. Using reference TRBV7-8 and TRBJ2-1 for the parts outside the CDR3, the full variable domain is GAGVSQSPRYKVAKRGQDVALRCDPISGHVSLFWYQQALGQGPEFLTYFQNEAQLDKSGLPSDRFFAERPEGSVSTLKIQRTQQEDSAVYLCASSLSRAPTTYNEQFFGPGTRLTVL.

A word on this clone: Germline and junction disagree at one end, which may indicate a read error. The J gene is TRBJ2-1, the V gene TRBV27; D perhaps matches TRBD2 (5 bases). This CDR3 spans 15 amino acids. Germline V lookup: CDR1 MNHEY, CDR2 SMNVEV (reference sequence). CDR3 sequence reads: CASGLAKSSYNVQFF. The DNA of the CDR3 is TGTGCCAGCGGGCTAGCAAAGAGCTCCTACAATGTGCAGTTCTTC.

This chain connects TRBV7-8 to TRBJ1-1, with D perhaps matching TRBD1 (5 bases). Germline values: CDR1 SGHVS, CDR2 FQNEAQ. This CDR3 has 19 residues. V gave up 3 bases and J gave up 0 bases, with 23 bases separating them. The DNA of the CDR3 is TGTGCCAGCAGCTTTTCCACCGGGGTGGGGCCTCTCATGAACACTGAAGCTTTCTTT. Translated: CASSFSTGVGPLMNTEAFF.

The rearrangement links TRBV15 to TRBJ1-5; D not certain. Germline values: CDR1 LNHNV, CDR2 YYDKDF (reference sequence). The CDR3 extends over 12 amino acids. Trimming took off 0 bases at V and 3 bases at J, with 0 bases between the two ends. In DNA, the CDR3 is TGTGCCACCAGCAGAGACAATCAGCCCCAGCATTTT. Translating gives CATSRDNQPQHF.

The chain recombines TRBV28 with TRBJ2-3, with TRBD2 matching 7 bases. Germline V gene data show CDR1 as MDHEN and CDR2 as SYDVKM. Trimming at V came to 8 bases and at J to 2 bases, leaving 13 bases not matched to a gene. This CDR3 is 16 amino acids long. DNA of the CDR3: TGTGCCAGCGGACTCCCGCTAGCGGTGCTCACAGATACGCAGTATTTT. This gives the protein CASGLPLAVLTDTQYF.

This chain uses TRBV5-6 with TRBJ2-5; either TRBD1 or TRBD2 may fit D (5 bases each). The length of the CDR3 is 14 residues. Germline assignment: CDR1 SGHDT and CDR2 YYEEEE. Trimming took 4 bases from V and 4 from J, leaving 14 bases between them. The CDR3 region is CASSPGLQGETQYF. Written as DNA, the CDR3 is TGTGCCAGCAGCCCCGGACTCCAGGGAGAGACCCAGTACTTC.

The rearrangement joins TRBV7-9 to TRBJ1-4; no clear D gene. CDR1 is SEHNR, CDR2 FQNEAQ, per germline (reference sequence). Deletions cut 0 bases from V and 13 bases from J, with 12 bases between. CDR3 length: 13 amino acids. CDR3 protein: CASSLASSKLLFF. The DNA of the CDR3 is TGTGCCAGCAGCTTAGCGTCCTCTAAGTTACTGTTTTTT.

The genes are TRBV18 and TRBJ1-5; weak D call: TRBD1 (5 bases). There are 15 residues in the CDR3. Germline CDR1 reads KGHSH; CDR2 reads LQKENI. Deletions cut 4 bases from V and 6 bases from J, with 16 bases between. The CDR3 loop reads CASSRDQGGGQPQHF. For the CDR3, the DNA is TGTGCCAGCTCACGAGATCAGGGAGGCGGTCAGCCCCAGCATTTT.

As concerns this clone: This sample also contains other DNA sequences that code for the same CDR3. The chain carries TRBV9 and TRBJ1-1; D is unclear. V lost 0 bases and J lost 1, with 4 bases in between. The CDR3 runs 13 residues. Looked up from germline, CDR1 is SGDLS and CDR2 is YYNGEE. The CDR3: CASSVAANTEAFF. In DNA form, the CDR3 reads TGTGCCAGCAGCGTAGCAGCGAACACTGAAGCTTTCTTT.

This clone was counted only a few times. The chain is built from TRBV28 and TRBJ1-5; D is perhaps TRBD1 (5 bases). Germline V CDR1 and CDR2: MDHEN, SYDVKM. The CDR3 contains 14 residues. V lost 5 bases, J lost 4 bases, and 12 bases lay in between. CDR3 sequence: CASSPPGRNQPQHF. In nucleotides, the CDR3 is TGTGCCAGCAGTCCCCCAGGGAGGAATCAGCCCCAGCATTTT.

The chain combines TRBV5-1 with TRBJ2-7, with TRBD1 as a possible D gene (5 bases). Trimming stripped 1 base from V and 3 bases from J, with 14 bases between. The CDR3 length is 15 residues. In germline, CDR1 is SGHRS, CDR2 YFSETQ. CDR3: CASSLTYGDSYEQYF. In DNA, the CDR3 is TGCGCCAGCAGCTTGACCTACGGTGACAGCTACGAGCAGTACTTC.

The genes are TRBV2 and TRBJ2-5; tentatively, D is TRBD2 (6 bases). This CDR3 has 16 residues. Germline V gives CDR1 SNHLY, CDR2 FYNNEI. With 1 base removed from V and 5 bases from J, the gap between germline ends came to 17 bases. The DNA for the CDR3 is TGTGCCAGCAGTGAAGGGGGACTCCTGGTGGGGGAGACCCAGTACTTC. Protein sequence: CASSEGGLLVGETQYF.

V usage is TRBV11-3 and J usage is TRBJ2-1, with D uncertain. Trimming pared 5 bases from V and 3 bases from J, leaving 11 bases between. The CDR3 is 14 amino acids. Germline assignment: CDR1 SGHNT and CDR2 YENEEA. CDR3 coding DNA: TGTGCCAGCAGCCCAGATAATATCTACAATGAGCAGTTCTTC. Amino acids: CASSPDNIYNEQFF. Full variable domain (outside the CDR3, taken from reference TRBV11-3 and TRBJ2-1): EAGVVQSPRYKIIEKKQPVAFWCNPISGHNTLYWYLQNLGQGPELLIRYENEEAVDDSQLPKDRFSAERLKGVDSTLKIQPAELGDSAVYLCASSPDNIYNEQFFGPGTRLTVL.

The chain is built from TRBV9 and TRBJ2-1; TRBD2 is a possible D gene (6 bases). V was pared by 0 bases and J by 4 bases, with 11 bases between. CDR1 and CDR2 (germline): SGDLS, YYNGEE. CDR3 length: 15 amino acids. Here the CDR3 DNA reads TGTGCCAGCAGCGTAGCAAGCGGGTTTTACAATGAGCAGTTCTTC. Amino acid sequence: CASSVASGFYNEQFF.

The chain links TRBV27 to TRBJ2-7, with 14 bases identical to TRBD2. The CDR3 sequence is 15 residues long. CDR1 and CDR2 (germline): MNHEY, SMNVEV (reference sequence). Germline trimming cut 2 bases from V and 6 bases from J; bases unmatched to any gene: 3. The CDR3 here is CASSLVGLAGVEQYF. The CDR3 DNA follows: TGTGCCAGCAGTTTAGTGGGACTAGCGGGAGTCGAGCAGTACTTC.

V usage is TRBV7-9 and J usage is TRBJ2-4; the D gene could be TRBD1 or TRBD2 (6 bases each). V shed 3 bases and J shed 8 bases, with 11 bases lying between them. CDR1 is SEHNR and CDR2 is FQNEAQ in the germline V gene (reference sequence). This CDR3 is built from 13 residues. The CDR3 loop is CASSFGGGDIQYF. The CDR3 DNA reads TGTGCCAGCAGCTTCGGGGGCGGGGACATTCAGTACTTC.

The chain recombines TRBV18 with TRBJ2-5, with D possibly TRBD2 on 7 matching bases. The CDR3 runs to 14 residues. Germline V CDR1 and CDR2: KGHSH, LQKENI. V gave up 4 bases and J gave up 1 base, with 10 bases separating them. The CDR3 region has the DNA TGTGCCAGCTCACTAAGGGGGGGCCAAGAGACCCAGTACTTC. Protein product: CASSLRGGQETQYF.

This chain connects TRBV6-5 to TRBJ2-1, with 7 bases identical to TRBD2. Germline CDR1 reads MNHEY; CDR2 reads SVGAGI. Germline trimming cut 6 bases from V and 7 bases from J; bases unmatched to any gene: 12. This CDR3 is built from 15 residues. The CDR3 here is CASSMGHTGGNEQFF. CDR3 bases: TGTGCCAGCAGCATGGGCCATACGGGGGGAAATGAGCAGTTCTTC.

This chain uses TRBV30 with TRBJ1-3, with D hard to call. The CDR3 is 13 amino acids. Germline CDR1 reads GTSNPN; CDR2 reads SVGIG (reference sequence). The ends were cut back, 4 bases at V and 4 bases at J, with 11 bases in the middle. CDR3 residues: CAWNYGAGNTIYF. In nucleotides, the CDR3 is TGTGCCTGGAATTATGGTGCCGGAAACACCATATATTTT. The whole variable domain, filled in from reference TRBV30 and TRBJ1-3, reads SQTIHQWPATLVQPVGSPLSLECTVEGTSNPNLYWYRQAAGRGLQLLFYSVGIGQISSEVPQNLSASRPQDRQFILSSKKLLLSDSGFYLCAWNYGAGNTIYFGEGSWLTVV.

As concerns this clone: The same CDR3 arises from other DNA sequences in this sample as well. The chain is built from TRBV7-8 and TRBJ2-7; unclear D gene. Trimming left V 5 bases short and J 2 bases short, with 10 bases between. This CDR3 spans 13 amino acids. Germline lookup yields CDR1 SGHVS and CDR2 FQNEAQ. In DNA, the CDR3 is TGTGCCAGCAGCCTTATTAGTACCTACGAGCAGTACTTC. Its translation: CASSLISTYEQYF.

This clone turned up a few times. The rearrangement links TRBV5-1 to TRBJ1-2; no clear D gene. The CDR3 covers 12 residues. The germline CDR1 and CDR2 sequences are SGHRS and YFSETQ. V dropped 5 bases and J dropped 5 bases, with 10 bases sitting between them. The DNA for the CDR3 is TGCGCCAGCAGGAAGACGGATTATGGCTACACCTTC. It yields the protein CASRKTDYGYTF.